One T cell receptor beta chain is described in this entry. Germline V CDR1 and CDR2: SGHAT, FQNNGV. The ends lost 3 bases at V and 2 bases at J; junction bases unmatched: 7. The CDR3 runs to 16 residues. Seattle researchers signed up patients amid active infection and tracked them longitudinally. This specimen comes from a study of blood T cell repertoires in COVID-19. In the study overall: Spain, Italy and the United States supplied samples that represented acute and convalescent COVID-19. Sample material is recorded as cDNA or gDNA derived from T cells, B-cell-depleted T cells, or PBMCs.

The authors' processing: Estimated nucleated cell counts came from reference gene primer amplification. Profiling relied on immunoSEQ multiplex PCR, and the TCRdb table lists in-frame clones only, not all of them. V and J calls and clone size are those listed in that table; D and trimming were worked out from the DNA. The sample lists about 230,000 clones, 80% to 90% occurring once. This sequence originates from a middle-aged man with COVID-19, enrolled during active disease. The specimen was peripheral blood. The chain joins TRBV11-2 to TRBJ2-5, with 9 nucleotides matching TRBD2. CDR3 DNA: TGTGCCAGCAGCTTTAAGAGGACTAGCGCGCAAGAGACCCAGTACTTC. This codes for CASSFKRTSAQETQYF.